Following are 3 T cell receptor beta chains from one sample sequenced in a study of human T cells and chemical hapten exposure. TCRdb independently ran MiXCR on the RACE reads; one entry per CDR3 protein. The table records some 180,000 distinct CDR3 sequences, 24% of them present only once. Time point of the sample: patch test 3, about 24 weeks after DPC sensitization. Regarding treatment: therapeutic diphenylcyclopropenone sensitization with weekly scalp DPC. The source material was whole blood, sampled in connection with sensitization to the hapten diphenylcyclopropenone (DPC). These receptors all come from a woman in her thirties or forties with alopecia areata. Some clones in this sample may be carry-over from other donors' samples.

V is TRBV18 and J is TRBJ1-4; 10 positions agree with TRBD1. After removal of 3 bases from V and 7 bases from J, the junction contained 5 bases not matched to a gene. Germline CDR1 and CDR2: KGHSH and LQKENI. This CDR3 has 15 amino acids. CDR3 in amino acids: CASSPGTGDGEKLFF. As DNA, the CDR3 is TGTGCCAGCTCACCGGGGACAGGGGATGGTGAAAAACTGTTTTTT.

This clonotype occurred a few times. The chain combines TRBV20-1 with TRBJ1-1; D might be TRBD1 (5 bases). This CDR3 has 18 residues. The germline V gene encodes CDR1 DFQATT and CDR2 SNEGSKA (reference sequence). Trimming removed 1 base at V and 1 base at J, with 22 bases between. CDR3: CSARAGQGFLFRNTEAFF. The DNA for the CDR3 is TGCAGTGCTAGAGCTGGCCAGGGTTTTCTGTTTAGGAACACTGAAGCTTTCTTT.

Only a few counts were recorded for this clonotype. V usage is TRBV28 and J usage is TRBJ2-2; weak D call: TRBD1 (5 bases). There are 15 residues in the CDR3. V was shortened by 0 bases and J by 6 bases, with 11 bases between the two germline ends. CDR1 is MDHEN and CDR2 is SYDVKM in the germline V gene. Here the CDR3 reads CASSLWAGPAGELFF. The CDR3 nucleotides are TGTGCCAGCAGTTTATGGGCAGGGCCCGCCGGGGAGCTGTTTTTT.